This T cell receptor (beta chain) was captured in a study of tumor-infiltrating lymphocytes in primary liver carcinoma (TCRdb year 2017). A note on the overall study: Surgical resection was performed in China between November 2015 and 2016 on about 5 patients with histopathologically diagnosed primary liver carcinoma. Of the five patients, three men and two women aged 30 to 69 years, four had hepatocellular carcinoma and one had combined HCC and intrahepatic cholangiocarcinoma. The tumors of the five patients were staged as T1-T3 N0M0, with maximum diameters ranging from about 4 to 11 cm. Roughly 3.5 to 7.5 million productive TCRbeta reads were obtained per sample, and no significant difference in read depth was found between tissue types. TCRbeta repertoire sequencing, expression microarrays and whole-exome sequencing were combined in the study across five regions of each liver tumor, with adjacent normal tissue and blood also included. A total of about 35 specimens from 5 patients, comprising 25 or so tumor regions, 5 adjacent noncancerous liver tissues and 5 peripheral blood samples, were covered by TCRbeta repertoire sequencing. Repertoires from technical replicates were highly reproducible, with mean shared-clone rates approximately 0.88 and correlation coefficients above 0.95.

General conclusions and limits of the study: Only the TCR beta chain was sequenced, so true repertoire diversity is likely underestimated because unpaired alpha chains were not captured. Only 4 or 5 patients were included in the study, and the authors note that the findings should be validated in a larger study. Compared with blood, tumors had a significantly larger share of the repertoire taken up by the top 250 clones (p = 0.039). Pairs of tumor regions showed greater repertoire overlap (mean around 35%) than tumor-adjacent pairs (17%) or tumor-blood pairs (about 14%), which is consistent with antigen-driven expansion. Because the samples were bulk and unsorted, CD4+ and CD8+ T cell repertoires could not be compared.

Compared with germline, V lacks 7 bases and J lacks 5 bases; bases without a gene match: 7. The CDR3, cysteine through phenylalanine, is 13 amino acids long. Kept here is only the CDR3 DNA, which spans 39 bases and is read in frame from base 1. In the germline V gene, CDR1 corresponds to SQVTM and CDR2 to ANQGSEA. Blood RNA was extracted from unsorted whole blood using TRIzol reagent, and germline DNA was obtained with the DNeasy Blood & Tissue kit. Patients had chronic HBV infection and were treatment-naive at sampling. Around 4 milliliters of peripheral blood were collected into K2EDTA tubes before surgery. As for this clonotype: No antigen is known for it. Qualities for individual bases were not recorded, and no much larger clone is one base off.

A constant-region primer and ProtoScript II reverse transcriptase were used to reverse-transcribe TCRbeta-specific cDNA from approximately 550 ng total RNA. The TCRbeta libraries were prepared through three rounds of nested multiplex PCR following a slightly modified ARM-PCR procedure. Multiplex TRBV1-TRBV30 forward primers and a Cbeta reverse primer were used in the first two PCR rounds, each of which was run for around 10 cycles. Sample barcodes and Illumina adapters were added in a final 25-cycle PCR using Deep VentR polymerase. Before sequencing, amplicons of 200-500 bp were purified from gel using a QIAquick gel extraction kit. TCRbeta amplicons were sequenced on an Illumina HiSeq 2500 with 250-bp paired-end reads. In the paper's pipeline: Reads were quality-trimmed with Trimmomatic v0.33, and paired reads were merged with FLASH v1.2.11 to recover full CDR3 sequences. V, D and J germline segments were assigned to the rearranged TCRbeta sequences using MiGEC v1.2.1b. VDJtools v1.0.0 computed clonotype statistics and Shannon-Wiener diversity indices. Except for diversity analysis, only the 250 most abundant clonotypes of each sample were used in subsequent analyses to reduce sampling bias. Clones were called with MiXCR by TCRdb after fastp trimmed the public reads at Q25, and only in-frame beta chains were retained. Each CDR3 protein gets just one entry, which takes the most common genes and DNA from the rows behind it. The V and J calls were determined by TCRdb, not by the authors. Within this sample are about 180,000 distinct CDR3 sequences, with about 60% of them counted one time only. The ten largest clonotypes hold approximately 65% of the sample.

The chain uses TRBV29-1 and TRBJ2-1, with 8 bases matching TRBD2. The TCR was taken from a man between 40 and 49 years old with primary liver carcinoma and hepatitis B virus infection. Material for sequencing was peripheral blood. The DNA is as follows: TGCAGCGCCGGGAGGGTCGGGGACAATGAGCAGTTCTTC. It translates as CSAGRVGDNEQFF.